This TCR beta chain derives from a study of blood T cells in healthy people across ages. Germline lookup yields CDR1 SGDLS and CDR2 YYNGEE. Trimming shortened V by 3 bases and J by 1 base, and 8 bases separated the two germline ends. The CDR3 consists of 14 residues. Primed by a sample-barcoded 5' primer and a J-beta primer mix, a second PCR proceeded for 7 to 11 cycles. TCRdb re-derived calls from the 5' RACE reads in MiXCR, one entry per CDR3 protein. This sample has just over 1 million distinct CDR3 sequences, with 35% to 50% found just once. The clonotype was recovered from a woman between 55 and 75 years old in good health. Sequencing input: blood. The V and J genes are TRBV9 and TRBJ1-3; a weak D match, TRBD1 (6 bases). The CDR3 sequence: CASSAGDSGNTIYF. The DNA for the CDR3 is TGTGCCAGCAGCGCAGGGGATTCTGGAAACACCATATATTTT. Complete variable domain (other parts from reference TRBV9 and TRBJ1-3): DSGVTQTPKHLITATGQRVTLRCSPRSGDLSVYWYQQSLDQGLQFLIQYYNGEERAKGNILERFSAQQFPDLHSELNLSSLELGDSALYFCASSAGDSGNTIYFGEGSWLTVV.